This T cell receptor (beta chain) derives from a study of Ad26.COV2.S vaccination and SARS-CoV-2 variants. Study in general: Participants got Ad26.COV2.S intramuscularly, once or twice 56 days apart. Study-level points and caveats: Analytic work on TCR breadth and depth might have understated the full extent of total T cell responses. Similar non-spike TCR breadth was seen in vaccine and placebo recipients.

This CDR3 comprises 17 residues. The germline CDR1 and CDR2 sequences are SGHVS and FNYEAQ. V lost 5 bases and J 2 bases, leaving 19 bases between the germline ends. Treatment of the sample: around 19 received Ad26.COV2.S at low or high dose, single or two shots; 5 received placebo; per-sample allocation not given. Day 63 after the first injection of vaccine or placebo was the sampling time. About this clone itself: Its target is unknown.

Assay: immunoSEQ multiplex PCR; the TCRdb copy retains only in-frame clones and omits some. The sample includes about 400,000 clones, 83% of them seen just once. This sample comprised peripheral blood, obtained in a trial of Ad26.COV2.S vaccine versus placebo. The sequence was obtained from a person between 18 and 65 years old who received the Ad26.COV2.S COVID-19 vaccine or a placebo. The genes are TRBV7-6 and TRBJ2-1, with D perhaps TRBD2 (7 bases). In nucleotides, the CDR3 is TGTGCCAGCAGCAACACACGAAGGGGGAGGGCCTACAATGAGCAGTTCTTC. This encodes CASSNTRRGRAYNEQFF.